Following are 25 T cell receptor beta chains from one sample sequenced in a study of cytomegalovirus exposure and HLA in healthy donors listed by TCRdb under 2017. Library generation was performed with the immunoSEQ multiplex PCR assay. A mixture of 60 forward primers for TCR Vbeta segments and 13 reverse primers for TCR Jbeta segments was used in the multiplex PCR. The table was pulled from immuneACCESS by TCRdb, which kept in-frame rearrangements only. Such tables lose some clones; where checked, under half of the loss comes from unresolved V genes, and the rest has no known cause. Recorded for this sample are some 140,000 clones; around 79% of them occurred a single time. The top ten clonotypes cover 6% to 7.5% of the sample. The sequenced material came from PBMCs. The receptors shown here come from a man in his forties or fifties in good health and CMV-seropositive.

The CDR3 nucleotides are TGCGCCAGCAGCCACCGACTAGCGGACAGACTAAACGAGCAGTACTTC. It translates to CASSHRLADRLNEQYF. The chain combines TRBV4-1 with TRBJ2-7; 9 positions match TRBD2. The CDR3 sequence is 16 residues long. Germline assignment: CDR1 MGHRA and CDR2 YSYEKL. With 3 bases clipped from V and 5 bases from J, the junction kept 11 bases outside the gene matches.

The CDR3 nucleotides read TGTGCCTGGAGTGCAGGCGACAGCGTTGGCACTGAAGCTTTCTTT. Its protein is CAWSAGDSVGTEAFF. The chain couples TRBV30 to TRBJ1-1, with a possible D match to TRBD1 (5 bases). The V gene lost 1 base and the J gene lost 4 bases, with 16 bases spanning the gap. The CDR3 covers 15 residues. The V gene's germline CDR1 is GTSNPN and CDR2 SVGIG (reference sequence).

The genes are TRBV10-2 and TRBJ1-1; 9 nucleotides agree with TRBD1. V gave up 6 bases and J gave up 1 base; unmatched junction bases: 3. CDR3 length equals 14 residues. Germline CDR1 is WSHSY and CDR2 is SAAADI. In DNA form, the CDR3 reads TGCGCCAGCAGGGGACAGGGCTGGAACACTGAAGCTTTCTTT. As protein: CASRGQGWNTEAFF.

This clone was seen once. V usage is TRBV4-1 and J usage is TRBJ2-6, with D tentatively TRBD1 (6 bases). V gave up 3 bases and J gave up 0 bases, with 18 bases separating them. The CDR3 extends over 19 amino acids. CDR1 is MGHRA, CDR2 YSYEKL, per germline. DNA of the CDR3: TGCGCCAGCAGCCAGTCCCGACAGGTTACGAGCTCTGGGGCCAACGTCCTGACTTTC. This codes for CASSQSRQVTSSGANVLTF.

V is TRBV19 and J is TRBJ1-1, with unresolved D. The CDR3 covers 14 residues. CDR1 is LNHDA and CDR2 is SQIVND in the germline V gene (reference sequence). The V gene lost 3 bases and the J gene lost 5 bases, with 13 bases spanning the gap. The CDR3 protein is CASSIRPGGTEAFF. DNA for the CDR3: TGTGCCAGTAGTATCAGGCCAGGAGGGACTGAAGCTTTCTTT.

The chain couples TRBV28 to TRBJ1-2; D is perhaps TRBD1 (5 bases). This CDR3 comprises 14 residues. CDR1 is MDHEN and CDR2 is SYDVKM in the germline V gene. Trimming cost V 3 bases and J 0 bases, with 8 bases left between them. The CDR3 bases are TGTGCCAGCAGTTTGTTGGACACTAACTATGGCTACACCTTC. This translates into CASSLLDTNYGYTF.

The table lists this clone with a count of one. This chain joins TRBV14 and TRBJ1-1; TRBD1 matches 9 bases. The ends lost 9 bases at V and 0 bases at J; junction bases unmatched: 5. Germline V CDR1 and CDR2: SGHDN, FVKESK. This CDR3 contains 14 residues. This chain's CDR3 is CARWTGDMNTEAFF. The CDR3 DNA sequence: TGTGCCAGGTGGACAGGGGATATGAACACTGAAGCTTTCTTT.

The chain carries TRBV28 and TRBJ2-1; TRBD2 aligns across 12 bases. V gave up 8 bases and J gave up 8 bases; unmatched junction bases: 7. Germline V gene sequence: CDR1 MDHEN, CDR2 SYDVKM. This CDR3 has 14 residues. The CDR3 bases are TGTGCCAGCTGGTCTAGCGGGAGGGCTCATGAGCAGTTCTTC. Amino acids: CASWSSGRAHEQFF.

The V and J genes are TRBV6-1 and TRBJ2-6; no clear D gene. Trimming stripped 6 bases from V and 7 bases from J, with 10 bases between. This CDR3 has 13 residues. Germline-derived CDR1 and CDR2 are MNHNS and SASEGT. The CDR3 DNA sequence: TGTGCCAGCAGCGAGACTCTCGCCAACGTCCTGACTTTC. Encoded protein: CASSETLANVLTF.

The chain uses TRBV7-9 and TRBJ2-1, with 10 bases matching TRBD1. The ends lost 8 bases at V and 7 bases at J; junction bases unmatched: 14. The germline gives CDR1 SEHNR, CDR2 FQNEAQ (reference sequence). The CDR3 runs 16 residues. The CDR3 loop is CASLNLGTGVWNEQFF. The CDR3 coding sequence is TGTGCCAGCCTAAACCTTGGGACAGGGGTATGGAATGAGCAGTTCTTC.

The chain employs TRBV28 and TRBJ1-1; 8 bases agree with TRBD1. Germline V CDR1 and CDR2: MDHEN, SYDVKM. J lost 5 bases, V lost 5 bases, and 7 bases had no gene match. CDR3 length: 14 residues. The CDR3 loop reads CASSKGQAITEAFF. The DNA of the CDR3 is TGTGCCAGCAGTAAGGGACAGGCTATAACTGAAGCTTTCTTT.

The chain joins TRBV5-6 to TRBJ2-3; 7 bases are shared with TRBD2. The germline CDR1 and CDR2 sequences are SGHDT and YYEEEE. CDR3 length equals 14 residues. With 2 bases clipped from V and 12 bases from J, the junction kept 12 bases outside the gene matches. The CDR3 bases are TGTGCCAGCAGCTTTATTACTAGCGACGGAGGACAGTATTTT. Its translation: CASSFITSDGGQYF.

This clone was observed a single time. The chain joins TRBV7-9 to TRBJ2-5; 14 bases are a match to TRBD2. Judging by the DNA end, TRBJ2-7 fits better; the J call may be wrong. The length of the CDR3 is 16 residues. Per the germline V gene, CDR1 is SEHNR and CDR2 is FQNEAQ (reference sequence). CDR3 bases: TGTGCCAGCAGCGGAGGGACTAGCGGGAGCAACTACGAGCAGTACTTC. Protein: CASSGGTSGSNYEQYF.

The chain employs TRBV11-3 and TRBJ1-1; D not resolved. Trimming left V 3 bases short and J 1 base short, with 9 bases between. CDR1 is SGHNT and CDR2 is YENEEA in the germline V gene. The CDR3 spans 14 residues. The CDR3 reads CASSFTGQNTEAFF. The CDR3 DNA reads TGTGCCAGCAGCTTCACTGGGCAGAACACTGAAGCTTTCTTT.

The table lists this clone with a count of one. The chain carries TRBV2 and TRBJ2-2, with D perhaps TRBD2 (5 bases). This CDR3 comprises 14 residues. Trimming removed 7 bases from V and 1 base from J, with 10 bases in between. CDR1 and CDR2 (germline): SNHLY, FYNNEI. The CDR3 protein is CASIRRQNTGELFF. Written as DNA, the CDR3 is TGTGCCAGCATCAGGAGGCAGAACACCGGGGAGCTGTTTTTT.

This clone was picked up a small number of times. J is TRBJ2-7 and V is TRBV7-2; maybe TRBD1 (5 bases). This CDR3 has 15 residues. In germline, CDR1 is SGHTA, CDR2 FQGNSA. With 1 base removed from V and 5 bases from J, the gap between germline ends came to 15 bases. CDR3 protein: CASSLEGSLINEQYF. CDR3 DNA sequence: TGTGCCAGCAGCTTAGAGGGGTCCCTCATCAACGAGCAGTACTTC.

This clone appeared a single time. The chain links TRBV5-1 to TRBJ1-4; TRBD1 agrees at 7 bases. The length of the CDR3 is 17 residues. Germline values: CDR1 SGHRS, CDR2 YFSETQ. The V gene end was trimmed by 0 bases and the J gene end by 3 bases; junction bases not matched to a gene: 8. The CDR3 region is CASSLDRGPSANEKLFF. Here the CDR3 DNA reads TGCGCCAGCAGCTTGGATAGGGGGCCGTCGGCTAATGAAAAACTGTTTTTT.

The DNA for the CDR3 is TGCGCCAGCAGTCCCGACGGGCAGCCCCAGCATTTT. Its protein product is CASSPDGQPQHF. The chain links TRBV23-1 to TRBJ1-5; D call uncertain. TRBV23-1 is annotated as an ORF whose role is uncertain. The CDR3 sequence is 12 residues long. Trimming removed 4 bases from V and 7 bases from J, with 8 bases in between.

CDR3 sequence (DNA): TGTGCTAGTGGTTTGGAAAACAGCGATACGCAGTATTTT. Translation gives CASGLENSDTQYF. This sequence joins TRBV12-5 and TRBJ2-3, with unresolved D. Germline CDR1 is LGHNT and CDR2 is FRNRAP. The CDR3 has 13 amino acids. With 1 base removed from V and 6 bases from J, the gap between germline ends came to 8 bases.

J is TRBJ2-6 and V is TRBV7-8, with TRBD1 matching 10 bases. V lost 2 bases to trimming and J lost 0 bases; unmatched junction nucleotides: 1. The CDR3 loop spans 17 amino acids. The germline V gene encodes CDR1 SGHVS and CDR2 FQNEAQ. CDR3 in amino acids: CASSLRDRGSGANVLTF. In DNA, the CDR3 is TGTGCCAGCAGCTTACGGGACAGGGGCTCTGGGGCCAACGTCCTGACTTTC.

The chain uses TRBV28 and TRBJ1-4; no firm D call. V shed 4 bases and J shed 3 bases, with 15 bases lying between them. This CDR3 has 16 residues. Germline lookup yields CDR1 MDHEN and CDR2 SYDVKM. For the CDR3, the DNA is TGTGCCAGCAGTTCTTGGAGGCACGGCTCTAATGAAAAACTGTTTTTT. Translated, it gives CASSSWRHGSNEKLFF.

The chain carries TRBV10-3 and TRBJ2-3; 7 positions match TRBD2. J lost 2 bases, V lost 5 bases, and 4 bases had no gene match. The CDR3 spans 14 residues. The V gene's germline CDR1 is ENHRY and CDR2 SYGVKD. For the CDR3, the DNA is TGTGCCATCAGTCAACTAGCGCTCACAGATACGCAGTATTTT. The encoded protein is CAISQLALTDTQYF.

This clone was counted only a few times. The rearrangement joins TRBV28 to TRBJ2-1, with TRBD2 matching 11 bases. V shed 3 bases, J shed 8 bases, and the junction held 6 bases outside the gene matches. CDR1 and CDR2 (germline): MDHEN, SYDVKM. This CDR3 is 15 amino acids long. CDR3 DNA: TGTGCCAGCAGTTTGTTACTAGCGGGAGCGCATGAGCAGTTCTTC. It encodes CASSLLLAGAHEQFF.

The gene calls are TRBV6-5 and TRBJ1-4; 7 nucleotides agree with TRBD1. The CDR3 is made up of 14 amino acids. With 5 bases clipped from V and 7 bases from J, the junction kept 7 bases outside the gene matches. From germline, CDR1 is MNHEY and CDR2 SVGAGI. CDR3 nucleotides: TGTGCCAGCAGTGCCGGGACAGTCGCTGAAAAACTGTTTTTT. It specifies CASSAGTVAEKLFF.

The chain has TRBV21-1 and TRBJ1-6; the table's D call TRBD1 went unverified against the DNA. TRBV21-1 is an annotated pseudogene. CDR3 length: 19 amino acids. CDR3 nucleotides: TGTGCCAGCAGCTTGGAGACATTCTCCGGGACAGAGACTTATTCACCCCTCCACTTT. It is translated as CASSLETFSGTETYSPLHF.